This passage covers 7 T cell receptor gamma chains from one sample sequenced in a study of Vδ1+ human thymocytes. Overall study results and limits: Thymic TRG and TRD repertoires appeared highly polyclonal, with Gaussian CDR3 length distributions.

What these receptors recognize is not known. Extracted RNA was reverse transcribed into cDNA. The CDR3 regions were amplified by multiplex PCR from V-gene primers to a constant-region primer. TCRdb re-identified clones in the multiplex PCR reads via CATT. This sample carries about 6,500 gamma-chain clones, around 39% of them seen once, and the ten largest clones take under 2%. The sample comprised Vdelta1+ gamma-delta thymocytes from the thymus. The subset was: FACS-sorted CD3+ TCRalphabeta- TCRVdelta1+ TCRVdelta2- thymocytes. These receptors were collected from a boy younger than two who had congenital heart surgery.

This chain uses TRGV4 with TRGJ1 or TRGJ2. Germline V gene lookup returns CDR1 EGSTGY and CDR2 YDSYTSSV. The CDR3 totals 13 residues. The junction had 6 bases not matched to a gene; V was cut back by 2 bases and J by 5 bases. Here the CDR3 reads CATWDAFHYKKLF. CDR3 nucleotide sequence: TGTGCCACCTGGGATGCATTCCATTATAAGAAACTCTTT.

The J gene is given as TRGJ1 or TRGJ2, and the V gene is not called. This CDR3 contains 13 residues. CDR3 in DNA: TGTGCCACCTGGGATTTTAATTATTATAAGAAACTCTTT. Amino acid sequence: CATWDFNYYKKLF.

Concerning this clone itself: This sample also contains other DNA sequences that code for the same CDR3. The chain carries TRGV4 and TRGJ1 or TRGJ2. No J gene is reported in TCRdb; it was inferred here by comparing the DNA with germline. The CDR3 spans 14 residues. The germline gives CDR1 EGSTGY, CDR2 YDSYTSSV. The V and J ends lost 0 bases and 7 bases, in that order; junction bases with no gene match: 9. The chain's CDR3 is CATWDGRGGYKKLF. CDR3 DNA: TGTGCCACCTGGGATGGGCGAGGAGGGTATAAGAAACTCTTT.

The chain couples TRGV4 to TRGJ1 or TRGJ2. Because TCRdb records no J gene, it was assigned here through a match of the DNA to germline. The CDR3 is 14 residues long. J was trimmed by 6 bases and V by 10 bases; bases with no gene match: 18. Germline V CDR1 and CDR2: EGSTGY, YDSYTSSV. DNA for the CDR3: TGTGCCACGCTATATACGAATAGGGGTTATAAGAAACTCTTT. Translating it yields CATLYTNRGYKKLF.

The chain is built from TRGV5P and TRGJ1 or TRGJ2. TRGV5P constitutes a pseudogene. CDR3 size: 12 residues. CDR3 region: CATWGTYYKKLF. In DNA form, the CDR3 reads TGTGCCACCTGGGGGACTTATTATAAGAAACTCTTT.

The chain employs TRGV9 and TRGJ1 or TRGJ2. Germline V gene sequence: CDR1 GITISATS, CDR2 ISYDGTV (reference sequence). With V trimmed by 3 bases and J by 7 bases, 6 bases remained unmatched. The CDR3 covers 12 residues. CDR3 sequence reads: CALWEYGYKKLF. CDR3 bases: TGTGCCTTGTGGGAGTATGGATATAAGAAACTCTTT.

This clone was counted only a few times. Germline is not matched at one junction end, which may reflect a read error. The chain combines TRGV8 with TRGJ1 or TRGJ2. This CDR3 has 12 residues. Germline assignment: CDR1 VENAVY and CDR2 YDSYNSRV. The CDR3 spells CATGEGYYKKLF. CDR3 in DNA: TGTGCCACCGGGGAGGGCTATTATAAGAAACTCTTT.